This T cell receptor beta chain was identified in a study of T cell responses to AZD1222 COVID-19 vaccine. Study at large: Second-dose recipients at about 4 or about 12 weeks were treated as one pooled group.

This table comes from immunoSEQ multiplex PCR, and its TCRdb copy is limited to in-frame clones, with some not included. The data contain 90,000 to 150,000 clones, roughly 87% of them seen just once; the ten biggest clones take up approximately 10%. The CDR3 runs 14 residues. Trimming cost V 7 bases and J 0 bases; bases outside gene matches: 0. Germline V CDR1 and CDR2: SNHLY, FYNNEI. Here the sequenced sample was peripheral blood, taken on day 0 of AZD1222 vaccination. The V and J genes are TRBV2 and TRBJ2-2, with 9 bases lining up with TRBD2. The receptor was isolated from an adult in good health. CDR3 in DNA: TGTGCCAGCAAGCGGGAGGCGAACACCGGGGAGCTGTTTTTT. Encoded protein: CASKREANTGELFF.